The entry below describes one TCR beta chain. Antigen: not known. These data come from a study of shared clonotypes between healthy human individuals. Study-level points and caveats: Naive CD4 clonotype sharing across a handful of donors was approximately 5.2%.

Naive CD8 cells, CD45RO-negative and positively selected for CCR7, excluded terminally differentiated effector memory CD45RA+ cells. Germline values: CDR1 MGHDK, CDR2 SYGVNS. V trimming: 7 bases; J trimming: 4 bases; junction bases outside the gene matches: 10. The CDR3 is made up of 17 amino acids. The study ran the assay at deep level. Here immunoSEQ multiplex PCR was the method, and the copy in TCRdb shows in-frame clones only, minus some. Of around 1.9 million clones detected, more than 85% appear once; the ten largest clones hold approximately 1.7%. Sequencing was performed on naive CD8+ T cells from PBMCs. The sequence derives from a man aged 18 to 30 in good health. Some clones in this sample may be carry-over from other donors' samples. The V and J genes are TRBV25-1 and TRBJ2-6, with 10 bases aligning to TRBD1. This CDR3 is CASMMRGQGTGANVLTF. DNA for the CDR3: TGTGCCAGCATGATGCGGGGACAGGGGACGGGGGCCAACGTCCTGACTTTC. The full variable domain, its missing parts supplied by reference TRBV25-1 and TRBJ2-6, is EADIYQTPRYLVIGTGKKITLECSQTMGHDKMYWYQQDPGMELHLIHYSYGVNSTEKGDLSSESTVSRIRTEHFPLTLESARPSHTSQYLCASMMRGQGTGANVLTFGAGSRLTVL.